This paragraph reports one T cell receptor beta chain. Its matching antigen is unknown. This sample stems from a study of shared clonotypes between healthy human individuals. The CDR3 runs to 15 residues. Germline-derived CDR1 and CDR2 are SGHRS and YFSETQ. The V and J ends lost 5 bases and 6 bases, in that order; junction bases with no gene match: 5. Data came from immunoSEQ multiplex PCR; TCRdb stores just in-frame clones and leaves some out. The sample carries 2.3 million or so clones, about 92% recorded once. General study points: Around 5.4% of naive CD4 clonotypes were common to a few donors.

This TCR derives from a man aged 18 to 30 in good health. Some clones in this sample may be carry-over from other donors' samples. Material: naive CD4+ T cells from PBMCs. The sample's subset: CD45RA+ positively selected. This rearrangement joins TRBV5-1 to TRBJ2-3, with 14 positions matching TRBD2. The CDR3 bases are TGCGCCAGCAGTGGACTAGCGGGAGGAGGTGATACGCAGTATTTT. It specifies CASSGLAGGGDTQYF.